The clone carrying this TCR beta chain was counted a single time. These data come from a study of T cell responses to AZD1222 COVID-19 vaccine. The protocol was immunoSEQ multiplex PCR, while the TCRdb copy is restricted to in-frame clones and leaves out a portion. Of 170,000 or so clones in the sample, around nine tenths were seen once. Germline CDR1 SQVTM, CDR2 ANQGSEA. The CDR3 has 15 amino acids. V lost 1 base, J lost 4 bases, and 6 bases stayed unmatched. This chain joins TRBV29-1 and TRBJ2-3; 9 bases line up with TRBD1. The source was peripheral blood, collected on day 0 of AZD1222 vaccination. The TCR comes from an adult in good health. CDR3 in DNA: TGCAGCGTTGAAGCCTCGAGACAGGGGGCAGATACGCAGTATTTT. As protein: CSVEASRQGADTQYF.